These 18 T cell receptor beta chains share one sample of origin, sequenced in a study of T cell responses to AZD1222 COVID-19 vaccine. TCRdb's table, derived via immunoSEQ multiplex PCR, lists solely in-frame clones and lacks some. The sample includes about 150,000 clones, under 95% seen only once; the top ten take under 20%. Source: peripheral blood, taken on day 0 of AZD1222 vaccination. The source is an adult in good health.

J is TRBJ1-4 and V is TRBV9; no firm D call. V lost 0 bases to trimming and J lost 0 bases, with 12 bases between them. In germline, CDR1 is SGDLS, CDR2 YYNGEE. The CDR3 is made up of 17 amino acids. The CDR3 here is CASSVAPAAATNEKLFF. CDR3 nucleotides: TGTGCCAGCAGCGTAGCTCCTGCGGCTGCAACTAATGAAAAACTGTTTTTT.

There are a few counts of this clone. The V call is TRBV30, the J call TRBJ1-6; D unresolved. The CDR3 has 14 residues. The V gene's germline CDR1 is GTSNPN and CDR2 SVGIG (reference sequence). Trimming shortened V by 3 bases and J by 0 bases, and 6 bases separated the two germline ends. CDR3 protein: CAWSYSSYNSPLHF. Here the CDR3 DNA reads TGTGCCTGGAGCTACAGCTCCTATAATTCACCCCTCCACTTT.

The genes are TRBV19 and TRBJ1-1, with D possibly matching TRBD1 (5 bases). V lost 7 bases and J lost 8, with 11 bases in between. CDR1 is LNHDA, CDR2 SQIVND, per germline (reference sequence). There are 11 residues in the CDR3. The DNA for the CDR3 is TGTGCCAGTAATGAACGGGGGGAAGCTTTCTTT. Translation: CASNERGEAFF.

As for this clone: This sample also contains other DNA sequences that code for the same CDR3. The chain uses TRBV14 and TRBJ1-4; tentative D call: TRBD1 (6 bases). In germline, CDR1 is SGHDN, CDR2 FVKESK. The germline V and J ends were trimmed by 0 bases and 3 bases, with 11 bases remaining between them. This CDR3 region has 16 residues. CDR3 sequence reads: CASSQEFRGANEKLFF. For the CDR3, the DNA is TGTGCCAGCAGCCAAGAATTCAGGGGCGCTAATGAAAAACTGTTTTTT.

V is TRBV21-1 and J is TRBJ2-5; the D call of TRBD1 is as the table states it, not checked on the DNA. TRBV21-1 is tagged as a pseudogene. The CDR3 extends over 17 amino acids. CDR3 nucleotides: TGTGCCAGCAGCAAAGCGGGACAGGGAGATTCACAAGAGACCCAGTACTTC. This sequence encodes CASSKAGQGDSQETQYF.

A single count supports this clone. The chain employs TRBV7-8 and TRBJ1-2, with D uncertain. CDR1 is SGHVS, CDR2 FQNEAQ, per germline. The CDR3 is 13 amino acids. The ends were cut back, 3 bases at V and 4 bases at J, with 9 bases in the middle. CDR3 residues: CASSFKSGYGYTF. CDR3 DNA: TGTGCCAGCAGCTTCAAGTCCGGCTATGGCTACACCTTC.

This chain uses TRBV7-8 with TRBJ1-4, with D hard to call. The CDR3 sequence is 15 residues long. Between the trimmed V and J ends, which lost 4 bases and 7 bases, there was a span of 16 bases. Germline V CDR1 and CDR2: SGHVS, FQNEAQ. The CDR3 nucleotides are TGTGCCAGCAGCTCAATGACCAGGCTAGTTGAAAAACTGTTTTTT. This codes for CASSSMTRLVEKLFF.

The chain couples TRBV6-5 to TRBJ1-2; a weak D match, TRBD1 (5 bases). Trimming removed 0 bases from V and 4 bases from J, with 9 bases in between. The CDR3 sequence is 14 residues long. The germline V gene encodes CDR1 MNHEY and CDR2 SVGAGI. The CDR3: CASSYSWGSYGYTF. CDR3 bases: TGTGCCAGCAGTTACTCGTGGGGGAGCTATGGCTACACCTTC.

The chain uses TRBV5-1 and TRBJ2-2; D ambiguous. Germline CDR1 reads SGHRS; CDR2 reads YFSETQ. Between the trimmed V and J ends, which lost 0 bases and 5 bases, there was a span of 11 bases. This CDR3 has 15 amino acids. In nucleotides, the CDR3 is TGCGCCAGCAGCTTGGTAGGGAAAGATACCGGGGAGCTGTTTTTT. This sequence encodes CASSLVGKDTGELFF. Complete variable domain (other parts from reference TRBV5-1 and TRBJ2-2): KAGVTQTPRYLIKTRGQQVTLSCSPISGHRSVSWYQQTPGQGLQFLFEYFSETQRNKGNFPGRFSGRQFSNSRSEMNVSTLELGDSALYLCASSLVGKDTGELFFGEGSRLTVL.

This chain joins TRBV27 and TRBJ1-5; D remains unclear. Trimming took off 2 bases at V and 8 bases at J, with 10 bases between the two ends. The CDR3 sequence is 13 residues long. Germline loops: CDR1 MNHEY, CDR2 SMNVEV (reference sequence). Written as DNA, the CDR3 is TGTGCCAGCAGTTTAGTGGGATTTGAGCCCCAGCATTTT. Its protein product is CASSLVGFEPQHF.

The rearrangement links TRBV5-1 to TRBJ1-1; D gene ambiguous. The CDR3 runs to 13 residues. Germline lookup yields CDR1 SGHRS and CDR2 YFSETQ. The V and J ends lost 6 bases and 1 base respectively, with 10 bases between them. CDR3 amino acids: CASMVLPNTEAFF. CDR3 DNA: TGCGCCAGCATGGTACTTCCGAACACTGAAGCTTTCTTT.

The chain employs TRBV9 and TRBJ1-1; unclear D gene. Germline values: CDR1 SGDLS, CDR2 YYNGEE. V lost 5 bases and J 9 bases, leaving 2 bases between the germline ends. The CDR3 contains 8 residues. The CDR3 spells CASSKAFF. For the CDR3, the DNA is TGTGCCAGCAGTAAAGCTTTCTTT.

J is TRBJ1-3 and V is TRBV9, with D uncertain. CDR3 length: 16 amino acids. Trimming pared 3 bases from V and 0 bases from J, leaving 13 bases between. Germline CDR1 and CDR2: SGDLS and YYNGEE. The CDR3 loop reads CASSAGPTSSGNTIYF. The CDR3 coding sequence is TGTGCCAGCAGCGCCGGCCCCACGAGCTCTGGAAACACCATATATTTT.

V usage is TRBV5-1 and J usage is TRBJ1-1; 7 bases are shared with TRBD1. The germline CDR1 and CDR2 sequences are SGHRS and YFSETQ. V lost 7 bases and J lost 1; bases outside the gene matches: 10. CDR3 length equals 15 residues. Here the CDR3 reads CASFEQGPQNTEAFF. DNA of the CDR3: TGCGCCAGCTTCGAACAGGGGCCCCAGAACACTGAAGCTTTCTTT.

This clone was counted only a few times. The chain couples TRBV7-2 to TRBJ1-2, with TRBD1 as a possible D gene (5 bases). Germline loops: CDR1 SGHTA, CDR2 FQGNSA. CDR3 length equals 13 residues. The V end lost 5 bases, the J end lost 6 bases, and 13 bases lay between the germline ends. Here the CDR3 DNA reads TGTGCCAGCAGCAACTTGAGGGGCGATGGCTACACCTTC. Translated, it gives CASSNLRGDGYTF.

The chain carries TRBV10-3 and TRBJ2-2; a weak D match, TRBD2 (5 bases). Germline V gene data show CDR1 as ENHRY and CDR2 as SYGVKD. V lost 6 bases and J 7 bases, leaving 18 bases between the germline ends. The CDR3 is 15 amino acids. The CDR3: CAIRPGIGHSGELFF. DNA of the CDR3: TGTGCCATCAGACCCGGGATAGGCCATAGCGGGGAGCTGTTTTTT.

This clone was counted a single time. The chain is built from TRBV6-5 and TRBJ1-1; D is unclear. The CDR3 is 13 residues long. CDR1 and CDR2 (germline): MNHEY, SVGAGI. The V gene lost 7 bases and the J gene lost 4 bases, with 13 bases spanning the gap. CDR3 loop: CASTLRWATEAFF. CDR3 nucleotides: TGTGCCAGCACCCTTAGATGGGCCACTGAAGCTTTCTTT.

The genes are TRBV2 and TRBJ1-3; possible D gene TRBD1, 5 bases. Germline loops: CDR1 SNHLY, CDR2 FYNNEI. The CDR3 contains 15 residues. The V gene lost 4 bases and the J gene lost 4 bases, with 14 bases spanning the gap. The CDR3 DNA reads TGTGCCAGCAGTGGGGGCGTTAATGCGGGAAACACCATATATTTT. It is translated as CASSGGVNAGNTIYF.